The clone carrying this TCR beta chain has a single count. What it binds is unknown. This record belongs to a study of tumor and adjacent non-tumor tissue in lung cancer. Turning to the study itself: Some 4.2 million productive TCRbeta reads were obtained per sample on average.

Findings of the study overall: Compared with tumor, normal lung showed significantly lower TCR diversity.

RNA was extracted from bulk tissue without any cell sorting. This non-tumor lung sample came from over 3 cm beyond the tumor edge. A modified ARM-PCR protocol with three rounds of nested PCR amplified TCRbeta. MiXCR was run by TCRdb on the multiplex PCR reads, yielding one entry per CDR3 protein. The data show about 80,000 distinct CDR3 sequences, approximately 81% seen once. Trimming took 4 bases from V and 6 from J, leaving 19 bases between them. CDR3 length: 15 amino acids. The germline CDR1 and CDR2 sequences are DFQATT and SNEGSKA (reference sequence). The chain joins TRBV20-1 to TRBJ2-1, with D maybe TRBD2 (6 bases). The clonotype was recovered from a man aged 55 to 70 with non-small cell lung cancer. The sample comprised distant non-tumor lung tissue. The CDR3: CSAKLSSEVFNEQFF. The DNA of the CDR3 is TGCAGTGCTAAGTTGTCTAGCGAGGTCTTCAATGAGCAGTTCTTC.